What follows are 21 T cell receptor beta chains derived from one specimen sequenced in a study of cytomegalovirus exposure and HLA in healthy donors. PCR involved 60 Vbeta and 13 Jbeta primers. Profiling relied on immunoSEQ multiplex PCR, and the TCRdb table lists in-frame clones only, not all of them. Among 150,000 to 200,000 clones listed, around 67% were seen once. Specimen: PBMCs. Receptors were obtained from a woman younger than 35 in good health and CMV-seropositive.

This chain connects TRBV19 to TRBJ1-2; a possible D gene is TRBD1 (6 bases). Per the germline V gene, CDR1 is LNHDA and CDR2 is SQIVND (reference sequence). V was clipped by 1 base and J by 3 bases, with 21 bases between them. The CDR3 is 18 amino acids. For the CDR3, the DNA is TGTGCCAGTAGTATAGGGGGACCGGGACACAACTACTACTATGGCTACACCTTC. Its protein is CASSIGGPGHNYYYGYTF.

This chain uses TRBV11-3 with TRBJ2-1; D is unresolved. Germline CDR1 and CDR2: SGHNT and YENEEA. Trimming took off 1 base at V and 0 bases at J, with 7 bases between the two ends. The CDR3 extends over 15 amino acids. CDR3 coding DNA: TGTGCCAGCAGCTTAGTCGCGAGCTCCTACAATGAGCAGTTCTTC. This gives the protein CASSLVASSYNEQFF.

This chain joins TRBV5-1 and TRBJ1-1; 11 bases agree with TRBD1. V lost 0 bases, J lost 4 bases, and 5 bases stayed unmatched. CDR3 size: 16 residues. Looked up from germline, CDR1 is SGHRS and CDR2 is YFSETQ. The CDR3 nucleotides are TGCGCCAGCAGCTTGGGGACCGGGACAGGGGGCACTGAAGCTTTCTTT. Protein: CASSLGTGTGGTEAFF.

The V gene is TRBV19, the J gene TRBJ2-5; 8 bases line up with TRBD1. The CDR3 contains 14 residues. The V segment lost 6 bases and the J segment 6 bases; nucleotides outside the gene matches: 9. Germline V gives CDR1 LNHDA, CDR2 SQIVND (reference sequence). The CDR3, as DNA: TGTGCCAGTAGCGTGACGACAGGGGAAAAGACCCAGTACTTC. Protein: CASSVTTGEKTQYF.

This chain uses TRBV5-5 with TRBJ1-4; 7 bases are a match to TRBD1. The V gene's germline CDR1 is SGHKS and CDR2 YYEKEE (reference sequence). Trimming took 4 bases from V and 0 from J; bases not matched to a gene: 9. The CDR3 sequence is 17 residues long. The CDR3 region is CASSPGQVASTNEKLFF. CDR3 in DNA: TGTGCCAGCAGCCCTGGACAGGTGGCCTCAACTAATGAAAAACTGTTTTTT.

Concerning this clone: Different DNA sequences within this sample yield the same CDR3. In nucleotides, the CDR3 is TGCGCCAGCAGCCAAGGCGGGCTCGCCTACGAGCAGTACTTC. Encoded protein: CASSQGGLAYEQYF. The chain joins TRBV4-1 to TRBJ2-7; D is possibly TRBD2 (5 bases). Germline CDR1 and CDR2: MGHRA and YSYEKL. The CDR3 is 14 amino acids. V was cut by 1 base and J by 2 bases, with 9 bases left in between.

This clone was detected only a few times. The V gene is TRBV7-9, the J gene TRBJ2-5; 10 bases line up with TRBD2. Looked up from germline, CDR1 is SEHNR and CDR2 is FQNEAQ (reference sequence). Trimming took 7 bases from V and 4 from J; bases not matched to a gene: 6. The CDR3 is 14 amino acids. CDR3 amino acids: CASTLSGGTETQYF. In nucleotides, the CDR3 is TGTGCCAGCACCCTTAGCGGGGGGACAGAGACCCAGTACTTC. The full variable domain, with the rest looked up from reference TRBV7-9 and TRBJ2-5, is DTGVSQNPRHKITKRGQNVTFRCDPISEHNRLYWYRQTLGQGPEFLTYFQNEAQLEKSRLLSDRFSAERPKGSFSTLEIQRTEQGDSAMYLCASTLSGGTETQYFGPGTRLLVL.

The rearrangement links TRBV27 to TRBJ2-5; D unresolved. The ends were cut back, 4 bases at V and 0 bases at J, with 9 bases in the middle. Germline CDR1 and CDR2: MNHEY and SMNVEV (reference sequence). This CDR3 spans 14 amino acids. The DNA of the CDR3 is TGTGCCAGCAGTTCGACACTGTACCAAGAGACCCAGTACTTC. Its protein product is CASSSTLYQETQYF.

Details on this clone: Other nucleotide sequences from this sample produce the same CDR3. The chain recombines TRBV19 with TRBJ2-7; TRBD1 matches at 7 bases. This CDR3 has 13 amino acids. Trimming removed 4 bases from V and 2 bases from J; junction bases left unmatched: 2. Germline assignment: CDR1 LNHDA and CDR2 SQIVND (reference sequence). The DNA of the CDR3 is TGTGCCAGTAGTACGGGACAGACCTACGAGCAGTACTTC. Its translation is CASSTGQTYEQYF. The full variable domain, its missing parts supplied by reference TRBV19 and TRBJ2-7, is DGGITQSPKYLFRKEGQNVTLSCEQNLNHDAMYWYRQDPGQGLRLIYYSQIVNDFQKGDIAEGYSVSREKKESFPLTVTSAQKNPTAFYLCASSTGQTYEQYFGPGTRLTVT.

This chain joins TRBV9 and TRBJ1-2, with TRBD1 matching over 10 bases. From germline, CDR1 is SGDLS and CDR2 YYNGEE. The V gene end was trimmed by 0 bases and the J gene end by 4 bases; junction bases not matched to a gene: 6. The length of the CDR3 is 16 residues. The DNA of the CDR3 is TGTGCCAGCAGCGTAGTGGGGACAGGGGACCTCTATGGCTACACCTTC. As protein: CASSVVGTGDLYGYTF.

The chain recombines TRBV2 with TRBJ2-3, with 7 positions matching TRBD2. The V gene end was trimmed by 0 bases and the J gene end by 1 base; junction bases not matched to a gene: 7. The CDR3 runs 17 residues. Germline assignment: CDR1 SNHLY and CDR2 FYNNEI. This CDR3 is CASSEAASRGGTDTQYF. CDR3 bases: TGTGCCAGCAGTGAAGCGGCAAGTCGGGGGGGCACAGATACGCAGTATTTT.

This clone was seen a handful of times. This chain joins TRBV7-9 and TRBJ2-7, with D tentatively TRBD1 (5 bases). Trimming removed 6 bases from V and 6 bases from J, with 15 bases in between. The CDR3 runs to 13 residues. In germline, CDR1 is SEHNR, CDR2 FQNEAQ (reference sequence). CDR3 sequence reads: CASRKGPLGEQYF. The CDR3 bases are TGTGCCAGCAGGAAGGGGCCTTTAGGCGAGCAGTACTTC.

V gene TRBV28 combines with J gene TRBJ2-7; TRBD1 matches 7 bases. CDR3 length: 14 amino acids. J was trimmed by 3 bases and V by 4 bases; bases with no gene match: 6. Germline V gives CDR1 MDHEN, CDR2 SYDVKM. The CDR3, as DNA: TGTGCCAGCAGTTCCGGGACAGTTCACTACGAGCAGTACTTC. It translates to CASSSGTVHYEQYF.

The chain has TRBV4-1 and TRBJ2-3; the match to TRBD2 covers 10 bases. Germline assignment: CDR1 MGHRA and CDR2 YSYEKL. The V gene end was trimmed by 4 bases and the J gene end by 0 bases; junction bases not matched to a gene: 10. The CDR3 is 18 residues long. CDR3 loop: CASSLLAGATGSTDTQYF. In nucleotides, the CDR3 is TGCGCCAGCAGCCTGCTAGCGGGGGCCACGGGGAGCACAGATACGCAGTATTTT.

The CDR3 here is CASSFISGTEAFF. The CDR3 DNA is TGTGCCAGCAGCTTTATATCGGGCACTGAAGCTTTCTTT. The chain couples TRBV7-6 to TRBJ1-1; no clear D. CDR3 length: 13 residues. Germline V gives CDR1 SGHVS, CDR2 FNYEAQ. The V and J ends lost 3 bases and 4 bases respectively, with 9 bases between them.

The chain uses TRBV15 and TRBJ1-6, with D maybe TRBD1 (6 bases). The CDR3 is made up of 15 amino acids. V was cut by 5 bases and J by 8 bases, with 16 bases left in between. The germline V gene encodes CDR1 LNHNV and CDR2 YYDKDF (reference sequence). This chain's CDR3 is CATSEKGTSYSPLHF. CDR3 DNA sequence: TGTGCCACCAGCGAAAAAGGGACATCTTATTCACCCCTCCACTTT. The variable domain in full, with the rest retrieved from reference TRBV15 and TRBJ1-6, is DAMVIQNPRYQVTQFGKPVTLSCSQTLNHNVMYWYQQKSSQAPKLLFHYYDKDFNNEADTPDNFQSRRPNTSFCFLDIRSPGLGDTAMYLCATSEKGTSYSPLHFGNGTRLTVT.

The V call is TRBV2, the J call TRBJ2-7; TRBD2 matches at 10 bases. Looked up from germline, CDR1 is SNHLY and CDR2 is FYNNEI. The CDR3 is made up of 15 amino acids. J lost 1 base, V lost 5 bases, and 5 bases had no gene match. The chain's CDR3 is CASSPGLAPSYEQYF. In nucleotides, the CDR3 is TGTGCCAGCAGTCCGGGACTAGCGCCATCCTACGAGCAGTACTTC. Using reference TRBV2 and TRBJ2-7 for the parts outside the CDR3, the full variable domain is EPEVTQTPSHQVTQMGQEVILRCVPISNHLYFYWYRQILGQKVEFLVSFYNNEISEKSEIFDDQFSVERPDGSNFTLKIRSTKLEDSAMYFCASSPGLAPSYEQYFGPGTRLTVT.

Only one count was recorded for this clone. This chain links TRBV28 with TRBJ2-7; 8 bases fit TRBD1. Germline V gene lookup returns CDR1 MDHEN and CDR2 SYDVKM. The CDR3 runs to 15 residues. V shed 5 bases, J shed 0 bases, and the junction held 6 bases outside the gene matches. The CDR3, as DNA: TGTGCCAGCAGTACGACAGGGGCTGGCTCCTACGAGCAGTACTTC. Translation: CASSTTGAGSYEQYF.

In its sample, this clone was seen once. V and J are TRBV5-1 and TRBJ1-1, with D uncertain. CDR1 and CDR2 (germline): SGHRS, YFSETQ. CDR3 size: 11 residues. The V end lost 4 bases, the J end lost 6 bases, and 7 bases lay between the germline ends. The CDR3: CASSRGAEAFF. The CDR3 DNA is TGCGCCAGCAGCCGAGGCGCTGAAGCTTTCTTT. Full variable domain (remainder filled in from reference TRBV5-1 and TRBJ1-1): KAGVTQTPRYLIKTRGQQVTLSCSPISGHRSVSWYQQTPGQGLQFLFEYFSETQRNKGNFPGRFSGRQFSNSRSEMNVSTLELGDSALYLCASSRGAEAFFGQGTRLTVV.

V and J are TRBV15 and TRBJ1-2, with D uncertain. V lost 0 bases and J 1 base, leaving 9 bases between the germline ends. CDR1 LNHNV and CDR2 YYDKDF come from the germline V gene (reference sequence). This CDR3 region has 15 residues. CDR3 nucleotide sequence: TGTGCCACCAGCAGAGAGCTCGGTAATAACTATGGCTACACCTTC. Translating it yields CATSRELGNNYGYTF.

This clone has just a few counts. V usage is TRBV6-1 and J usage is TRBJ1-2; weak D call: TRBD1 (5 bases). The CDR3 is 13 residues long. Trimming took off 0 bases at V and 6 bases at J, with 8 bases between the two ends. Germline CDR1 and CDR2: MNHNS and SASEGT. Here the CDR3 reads CASSEAQGNGYTF. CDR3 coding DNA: TGTGCCAGCAGTGAAGCCCAGGGAAATGGCTACACCTTC.